Below, 13 T cell receptor beta chains from the same sample are listed, as sequenced in a study of shared clonotypes between healthy human individuals. Measured with immunoSEQ multiplex PCR; TCRdb has only the in-frame clones, and not every one. The repertoire includes some 350,000 clones, less than 85% of them detected once, and under 13% sits in the top ten. Sequencing used memory CD4+ T cells sorted from blood. Subset reported: CD45RA-negative fraction. The source is a man aged 25-45 years in good health.

This clone was seen just once. The chain recombines TRBV18 with TRBJ2-3; unclear D gene. The V gene's germline CDR1 is KGHSH and CDR2 LQKENI. The CDR3 is 13 residues long. Trimming cost V 0 bases and J 4 bases, with 5 bases left between them. The CDR3 sequence is CASSPPSSDTQYF. The CDR3 bases are TGTGCCAGCTCACCACCGAGCTCAGATACGCAGTATTTT.

The chain recombines TRBV10-1 with TRBJ1-1, with no clear D. This CDR3 comprises 12 residues. The germline V gene has CDR1 WNHNN and CDR2 SYGVQD (reference sequence). V was pared by 1 base and J by 2 bases, with 2 bases between. The CDR3 DNA reads as TGCGCCAGCAGTGAGTACAACACTGAAGCTTTCTTT. Its translation: CASSEYNTEAFF.

The J gene is TRBJ2-7, the V gene TRBV5-1; TRBD1 might be the D (6 bases). The CDR3 sequence is 15 residues long. In germline, CDR1 is SGHRS, CDR2 YFSETQ. V shed 4 bases and J shed 9 bases, with 23 bases lying between them. Written as DNA, the CDR3 is TGCGCCAGCAGCCCTGAGGCCACATACCCCAGGGGGCAGTACTTC. Translated, it gives CASSPEATYPRGQYF.

In DNA, the CDR3 is TGCGCCAGCAGCCAGAGACTAGCGGGGGGGTTTGGCGAGCAGTACTTC. It is translated as CASSQRLAGGFGEQYF. J is TRBJ2-7 and V is TRBV4-1, with TRBD2 identical over 14 bases. The junction had 7 bases not matched to a gene; V was cut back by 3 bases and J by 6 bases. Germline assignment: CDR1 MGHRA and CDR2 YSYEKL. The CDR3 is 16 residues long.

The V gene is TRBV5-1, the J gene TRBJ2-7; 7 bases are a match to TRBD1. The V and J ends lost 6 bases and 1 base, in that order; junction bases with no gene match: 7. The germline V gene encodes CDR1 SGHRS and CDR2 YFSETQ. The CDR3 is 14 residues long. The CDR3 sequence is CASKWGQSSYEQYF. CDR3 in DNA: TGCGCCAGCAAGTGGGGACAGTCATCCTACGAGCAGTACTTC. Based on the CDR3 plus reference TRBV5-1 and TRBJ2-7, the full variable domain is KAGVTQTPRYLIKTRGQQVTLSCSPISGHRSVSWYQQTPGQGLQFLFEYFSETQRNKGNFPGRFSGRQFSNSRSEMNVSTLELGDSALYLCASKWGQSSYEQYFGPGTRLTVT.

J is TRBJ2-3 and V is TRBV5-4; 10 bases fit TRBD1. The CDR3 loop spans 16 amino acids. V was pared by 1 base and J by 6 bases, with 8 bases of the junction left unmatched. Germline CDR1 and CDR2: SGHNT and YYREEE (reference sequence). CDR3 sequence: CASSLKRQGAGDTQYF. CDR3 sequence (DNA): TGTGCCAGCAGCTTGAAAAGACAGGGGGCGGGGGATACGCAGTATTTT.

This chain joins TRBV9 and TRBJ2-1; 9 bases match TRBD2. CDR1 is SGDLS, CDR2 YYNGEE, per germline. This CDR3 contains 16 residues. The V segment lost 0 bases and the J segment 6 bases; nucleotides outside the gene matches: 7. This CDR3 is CASSVATGTSSNEQFF. The CDR3 region has the DNA TGTGCCAGCAGCGTAGCTACAGGGACTAGCAGCAATGAGCAGTTCTTC. Drawing the rest from reference TRBV9 and TRBJ2-1, the complete variable domain is DSGVTQTPKHLITATGQRVTLRCSPRSGDLSVYWYQQSLDQGLQFLIQYYNGEERAKGNILERFSAQQFPDLHSELNLSSLELGDSALYFCASSVATGTSSNEQFFGPGTRLTVL.

The chain recombines TRBV11-3 with TRBJ2-1; a weak D match, TRBD2 (6 bases). V dropped 5 bases and J dropped 0 bases, with 11 bases sitting between them. Germline lookup yields CDR1 SGHNT and CDR2 YENEEA. The CDR3 has 15 amino acids. The CDR3 sequence: CASSERASSYNEQFF. The CDR3 nucleotides are TGTGCCAGCAGCGAGCGGGCTAGCTCCTACAATGAGCAGTTCTTC.

The chain carries TRBV9 and TRBJ2-1; 7 bases fit TRBD1. The J segment lost 3 bases and the V segment lost 2 bases, leaving 8 bases of the junction unmatched. CDR3 length: 16 amino acids. Germline V lookup: CDR1 SGDLS, CDR2 YYNGEE. Here the CDR3 DNA reads TGTGCCAGCAGCGTCTCGACAGGGATAGTCTACAATGAGCAGTTCTTC. It translates to CASSVSTGIVYNEQFF.

The chain uses TRBV28 and TRBJ1-1; D uncertain. Germline loops: CDR1 MDHEN, CDR2 SYDVKM. Trimming pared 3 bases from V and 4 bases from J, leaving 15 bases between. There are 15 residues in the CDR3. The CDR3 DNA reads as TGTGCCAGCAGTTTGCCAGCGGCGGTAGGCACTGAAGCTTTCTTT. Its translation: CASSLPAAVGTEAFF.

In this sample, this clone turned up once. The chain couples TRBV5-1 to TRBJ2-7; possible D gene TRBD2, 6 bases. The CDR3 contains 17 residues. Trimming pared 7 bases from V and 0 bases from J, leaving 23 bases between. Per germline, CDR1 SGHRS and CDR2 YFSETQ. CDR3 DNA: TGCGCCAGCGGATTAAATACCGGGAGTCACCCCTCCTACGAGCAGTACTTC. Translation gives CASGLNTGSHPSYEQYF.

The V gene is TRBV6-4, the J gene TRBJ2-1; 15 bases match TRBD2. The V and J ends lost 6 bases and 9 bases, in that order; junction bases with no gene match: 9. Germline CDR1 is MRHNA and CDR2 is SNTAGT. This CDR3 has 16 amino acids. CDR3 protein: CASSAGTSGRISEQFF. CDR3 DNA sequence: TGTGCCAGCAGCGCTGGGACTAGCGGGAGGATTAGTGAGCAGTTCTTC.

V and J are TRBV9 and TRBJ2-1; possibly TRBD1 or TRBD2 for D (5 bases each). Trimming took 0 bases from V and 1 from J, leaving 11 bases between them. The CDR3 is 16 amino acids. Germline V gene data show CDR1 as SGDLS and CDR2 as YYNGEE. The CDR3 region is CASSVAGAGSYNEQFF. CDR3 DNA sequence: TGTGCCAGCAGCGTAGCTGGGGCGGGTTCCTACAATGAGCAGTTCTTC. Using reference TRBV9 and TRBJ2-1 for the parts outside the CDR3, the full variable domain is DSGVTQTPKHLITATGQRVTLRCSPRSGDLSVYWYQQSLDQGLQFLIQYYNGEERAKGNILERFSAQQFPDLHSELNLSSLELGDSALYFCASSVAGAGSYNEQFFGPGTRLTVL.